This TCR beta chain comes out of a study of cytomegalovirus exposure and HLA in healthy donors. Study information: The 90 to 150 validation repertoires, a later analysis reported, used the same platform as the approximately 730 repertoires from the first cohort.

Study-level findings and limits: Testing in vitro showed a few CMV-associated chains specific for CMV antigens. First-cohort TCR clusters tended to co-occur in the roughly 120 validation repertoires, a later analysis found. It was 160 or so TCR beta chains that were listed as cytomegalovirus-associated.

From germline, CDR1 is MDHEN and CDR2 SYDVKM. V dropped 3 bases and J dropped 4 bases, with 7 bases sitting between them. The CDR3 consists of 13 residues. As regards this clone: Its matching antigen is unknown.

The assay was immunoSEQ multiplex PCR, and TCRdb's table has in-frame clones only and misses some. The sample yields fewer than 300,000 clones, over 75% seen once. Sequencing used PBMCs. The rearrangement joins TRBV28 to TRBJ1-3; D is unresolved. This clonotype originated in a woman aged 18 to 35 in good health and CMV-seronegative. This chain's CDR3 is CASSLIAGNTIYF. The CDR3, as DNA: TGTGCCAGCAGTTTGATAGCGGGAAACACCATATATTTT.